Each of the 12 T cell receptor beta chains below was sequenced from the same sample in a study of lymphopenia after photon versus proton radiotherapy. Profiled with immunoSEQ multiplex PCR; TCRdb holds only in-frame clones, not every one. Of about 30,000 clones in the sample, about 93% were seen once. The sequencing here drew on peripheral blood, taken from a patient treated with photon-based radiotherapy. The receptor source for this set is a woman in her fifties or sixties with cholangiocarcinoma.

V gene TRBV6-5 combines with J gene TRBJ1-4; perhaps TRBD1 as D (5 bases). With 5 bases removed from V and 8 bases from J, the gap between germline ends came to 18 bases. Germline V gene data show CDR1 as MNHEY and CDR2 as SVGAGI. This CDR3 contains 15 residues. CDR3 region: CASSIYAWGGEKLFF. CDR3 nucleotide sequence: TGTGCCAGCAGTATTTACGCATGGGGGGGAGAAAAACTGTTTTTT.

The V call is TRBV4-3, the J call TRBJ1-2; TRBD1 matches 8 bases. Per germline, CDR1 LGHNA and CDR2 YSLEER. With 1 base clipped from V and 4 bases from J, the junction kept 5 bases outside the gene matches. This CDR3 is 15 amino acids long. The CDR3 nucleotides read TGCGCCAGCAGCCAAGCGGACAGGGTTGGCTATGGCTACACCTTC. It specifies CASSQADRVGYGYTF.

This sequence joins TRBV5-1 and TRBJ1-3; 8 nucleotides align to TRBD1. Germline assignment: CDR1 SGHRS and CDR2 YFSETQ. The CDR3 runs 17 residues. Trimming removed 4 bases from V and 7 bases from J; junction bases left unmatched: 16. The CDR3 DNA is TGCGCCAGCAGCCCCACCCTACAGGGGGTCTGGGGTAACACCATATATTTT. This sequence encodes CASSPTLQGVWGNTIYF. Drawing the rest from reference TRBV5-1 and TRBJ1-3, the complete variable domain is KAGVTQTPRYLIKTRGQQVTLSCSPISGHRSVSWYQQTPGQGLQFLFEYFSETQRNKGNFPGRFSGRQFSNSRSEMNVSTLELGDSALYLCASSPTLQGVWGNTIYFGEGSWLTVV.

The V call is TRBV10-1, the J call TRBJ2-7; D gene ambiguous. Germline CDR1 is WNHNN and CDR2 is SYGVQD (reference sequence). This CDR3 has 12 residues. Trimming removed 8 bases from V and 3 bases from J, with 11 bases in between. The DNA of the CDR3 is TGCGCCAGCCCCCGAAGGAGCTACGAGCAGTACTTC. As protein: CASPRRSYEQYF.

The V call is TRBV7-8, the J call TRBJ1-2, with no clear D. V shed 0 bases and J shed 2 bases, with 1 base lying between them. This CDR3 has 12 amino acids. Germline-derived CDR1 and CDR2 are SGHVS and FQNEAQ. CDR3 sequence (DNA): TGTGCCAGCAGCTTAGCGAACTATGGCTACACCTTC. Amino acid sequence: CASSLANYGYTF.

This clone came up a few times. The V and J genes are TRBV7-8 and TRBJ2-3; tentative D call: TRBD1 (6 bases). From germline, CDR1 is SGHVS and CDR2 FQNEAQ. Trimming cost V 5 bases and J 4 bases, with 13 bases left between them. The CDR3 covers 14 residues. The chain's CDR3 is CASSPQGSADTQYF. CDR3 nucleotide sequence: TGTGCCAGCAGCCCCCAGGGGAGCGCAGATACGCAGTATTTT.

The V gene is TRBV18, the J gene TRBJ1-5; D is uncertain. Germline V lookup: CDR1 KGHSH, CDR2 LQKENI. This CDR3 comprises 19 residues. V lost 1 base to trimming and J lost 0 bases, with 19 bases between them. The CDR3 is CASSPRSPFDRNSNQPQHF. The DNA of the CDR3 is TGTGCCAGCTCACCACGAAGTCCGTTTGACCGAAATAGCAATCAGCCCCAGCATTTT.

The genes are TRBV5-5 and TRBJ1-1, with D hard to call. Deletions cut 4 bases from V and 1 base from J, with 20 bases between. The length of the CDR3 is 17 residues. From germline, CDR1 is SGHKS and CDR2 YYEKEE (reference sequence). For the CDR3, the DNA is TGTGCCAGCAGCCGCGAATTAAACCCTTACTGGAACACTGAAGCTTTCTTT. Translating it yields CASSRELNPYWNTEAFF.

This sequence joins TRBV5-6 and TRBJ2-1; the match to TRBD1 covers 7 bases. Germline loops: CDR1 SGHDT, CDR2 YYEEEE. After removal of 3 bases from V and 1 base from J, the junction contained 10 bases not matched to a gene. CDR3 length: 17 amino acids. CDR3 nucleotides: TGTGCCAGCAGCTCCTCCACCGACAGGGTGTCCTACAATGAGCAGTTCTTC. Translated: CASSSSTDRVSYNEQFF.

The chain combines TRBV2 with TRBJ1-3; 8 nucleotides agree with TRBD1. Germline V CDR1 and CDR2: SNHLY, FYNNEI. With V trimmed by 7 bases and J by 7 bases, 6 bases remained unmatched. The length of the CDR3 is 13 residues. The CDR3 protein is CASKYDRGNTIYF. CDR3 coding DNA: TGTGCCAGCAAATACGACAGGGGTAACACCATATATTTT. The entire variable domain, with the rest obtained from reference TRBV2 and TRBJ1-3, is as follows: EPEVTQTPSHQVTQMGQEVILRCVPISNHLYFYWYRQILGQKVEFLVSFYNNEISEKSEIFDDQFSVERPDGSNFTLKIRSTKLEDSAMYFCASKYDRGNTIYFGEGSWLTVV.

V and J are TRBV30 and TRBJ1-1; D might be TRBD1 (6 bases). The CDR3 runs to 14 residues. CDR1 and CDR2 from the germline V gene are GTSNPN and SVGIG (reference sequence). The V and J ends lost 3 bases and 4 bases respectively, with 15 bases between them. In nucleotides, the CDR3 is TGTGCCTGGAGCTTAGGGGGGGGTTCCACTGAAGCTTTCTTT. It yields the protein CAWSLGGGSTEAFF.

The rearrangement links TRBV5-6 to TRBJ2-3; D is perhaps TRBD1 (7 bases). The length of the CDR3 is 16 residues. Trimming left V 2 bases short and J 3 bases short, with 16 bases between. Per germline, CDR1 SGHDT and CDR2 YYEEEE. CDR3 in amino acids: CASSLLSTGRTDTQYF. The CDR3 region has the DNA TGTGCCAGCAGCTTACTTTCGACAGGGAGGACAGATACGCAGTATTTT. The entire variable domain, with the rest obtained from reference TRBV5-6 and TRBJ2-3, is as follows: DAGVTQSPTHLIKTRGQQVTLRCSPKSGHDTVSWYQQALGQGPQFIFQYYEEEERQRGNFPDRFSGHQFPNYSSELNVNALLLGDSALYLCASSLLSTGRTDTQYFGPGTRLTVL.